One sample yielded the 7 T cell receptor beta chains listed below, sequenced in a study of radiotherapy plus CTLA-4 blockade in lung cancer. The table came from immunoSEQ multiplex PCR; TCRdb's copy has only in-frame clones and leaves some out. The data hold 39,000 or so clones, with over 65% observed a single time. The sequences come from peripheral blood, collected from a patient treated with radiotherapy plus ipilimumab. The receptors originated from a human donor with non-small cell lung cancer who had stable disease on radiotherapy plus ipilimumab.

J is TRBJ2-3 and V is TRBV14; TRBD2 matches 7 bases. CDR3 size: 17 residues. In germline, CDR1 is SGHDN, CDR2 FVKESK. The J segment lost 1 base and the V segment lost 3 bases, leaving 10 bases of the junction unmatched. The CDR3 DNA reads TGTGCCAGCAGCCAGCTCTTCCGGGCGGGGGGCACAGATACGCAGTATTTT. As protein: CASSQLFRAGGTDTQYF.

The CDR3 coding sequence is TGTGCCATCAGTGAGAGTGGCCTATTTAATTCACCCCTCCACTTT. This encodes CAISESGLFNSPLHF. The chain carries TRBV10-3 and TRBJ1-6; no reliable D call. V dropped 2 bases and J dropped 6 bases, with 11 bases sitting between them. CDR1 is ENHRY, CDR2 SYGVKD, per germline. The CDR3 runs to 15 residues.

A few counts support this clone. The rearrangement links TRBV25-1 to TRBJ1-2; TRBD1 is a possible D gene (6 bases). The V end was cut by 6 bases, the J end by 2 bases, with 13 bases between. In germline, CDR1 is MGHDK, CDR2 SYGVNS. The CDR3 loop spans 14 amino acids. Here the CDR3 DNA reads TGTGCCAGCAGCTTTAGCGACAGGAACTATGGCTACACCTTC. Protein: CASSFSDRNYGYTF.

Regarding this clone: At one end, the junction sequence differs from germline, possibly due to a read error. The V call is TRBV18, the J call TRBJ1-1; TRBD1 is a possible D gene (6 bases). This CDR3 is built from 13 residues. Germline V gene sequence: CDR1 KGHSH, CDR2 LQKENI. In nucleotides, the CDR3 is TGTGCCAGCTCCCCACGGGGGCAGACTGAAGCTTTCTTT. Translation: CASSPRGQTEAFF.

The chain recombines TRBV6-5 with TRBJ2-1, with D possibly TRBD2 on 6 matching bases. In germline, CDR1 is MNHEY, CDR2 SVGAGI. The CDR3 loop spans 14 amino acids. Between the trimmed V and J ends, which lost 4 bases and 4 bases, there was a span of 11 bases. The CDR3 nucleotides read TGTGCCAGCAGTTCCGGGGGTTCATACAATGAGCAGTTCTTC. As protein: CASSSGGSYNEQFF.

The V gene is TRBV12-1, the J gene TRBJ1-1. TRBV12-1 corresponds to a pseudogene. The CDR3 loop spans 21 amino acids. DNA for the CDR3: TGTGCCAGCAGCTTTGCACAGATTATTCGGGGGCCCTACGACATGAACACTGAAGCTTTCTTT. Its translation is CASSFAQIIRGPYDMNTEAFF.

The chain employs TRBV7-2 and TRBJ1-5; D unresolved. Germline V gene sequence: CDR1 SGHTA, CDR2 FQGNSA. This CDR3 region has 14 residues. Deletions cut 1 base from V and 8 bases from J, with 12 bases between. The CDR3 is CASSLESGNKPQHF. In nucleotides, the CDR3 is TGTGCCAGCAGCTTAGAATCGGGGAATAAGCCCCAGCATTTT.